This T cell receptor beta chain stems from a study of blood T cell repertoires in COVID-19 (dated by TCRdb to between 2020 and 2021). Describing the broader study: Collaborator samples came from the United States, Italy and Spain and covered acute and convalescent phases of COVID-19. The dataset comprised deeply sampled blood TCRbeta repertoires from subjects exposed to, actively infected with, or recovered from COVID-19. Where available, HLA class I and class II types were obtained from metadata supplied by the sample provider rather than from assay-based typing. The samples were drawn from two sources: the first 160 participants of the ongoing ImmuneRACE study, and 1,000 to 1,500 subjects contributed by 6 global collaborators. The sample metadata nearly always contained a de-identified subject ID, COVID-19 status, age in years and sex. The prospective study material was composed of cDNA or gDNA derived from T cells, B-cell-depleted T cells, or PBMCs. The repertoires were made available in a free public database intended to serve as a resource for research on the immune response to SARS-CoV-2.

TCRbeta CDR3 regions were amplified from genomic DNA by means of the immunoSEQ Assay, a bias-controlled multiplex PCR. From the authors' description of their analysis: The number of nucleated cells in each sample was estimated from the amplification of reference gene primers within the assay. To quantify the absolute abundance of each unique TCRbeta CDR3 rearrangement, sequence reads were collapsed and filtered. Productive Simpson clonality was computed per sample as the square root of Simpson's diversity index over productive rearrangements. What TCRdb holds here is the immuneACCESS table cut down to in-frame rearrangements. Part of the clones is not present; checked against another copy, under half of the missing clones reflect an unresolved V gene, and the others are unexplained. V, J and clone size derive from that table, while D and trimming were established from the DNA sequence. This sample lists about 200,000 clones; over 75% were detected once. The top ten constitute approximately 0.5% of the sample.

Study-wide findings and limitations: The amount of clinical and demographic metadata varied by source and participant and was provided uncurated.

Concerning this clone: No antigen is known for it. Base qualities are not at hand, and no much larger clone is one base apart.

Collaborating institutions collected whole blood in K2EDTA tubes following their own protocols. For TCRbeta analysis, collaborators shipped samples in one of three forms: frozen whole blood, isolated PBMCs, or DNA extracted from either of those sample types. V is pruned by 5 bases and J by 2 bases, leaving 6 bases of the junction without a gene match. Looking up the germline V gene (reference sequence) yields CDR1 MNHEY and CDR2 SMNVEV. The CDR3, from cysteine to phenylalanine, totals 15 residues. The kept DNA is CDR3 alone, 45 bases in frame from the first base. This clonotype was sampled from a man aged 45-60 years with acute or convalescent COVID-19. Source material: peripheral blood. The rearrangement combines TRBV27 with TRBJ2-1; TRBD2 fits 7 bases in the junction. The bases are TGTGCCAGCAGTCCGGGCGGGAGACCCTACAATGAGCAGTTCTTC. It translates to CASSPGGRPYNEQFF.